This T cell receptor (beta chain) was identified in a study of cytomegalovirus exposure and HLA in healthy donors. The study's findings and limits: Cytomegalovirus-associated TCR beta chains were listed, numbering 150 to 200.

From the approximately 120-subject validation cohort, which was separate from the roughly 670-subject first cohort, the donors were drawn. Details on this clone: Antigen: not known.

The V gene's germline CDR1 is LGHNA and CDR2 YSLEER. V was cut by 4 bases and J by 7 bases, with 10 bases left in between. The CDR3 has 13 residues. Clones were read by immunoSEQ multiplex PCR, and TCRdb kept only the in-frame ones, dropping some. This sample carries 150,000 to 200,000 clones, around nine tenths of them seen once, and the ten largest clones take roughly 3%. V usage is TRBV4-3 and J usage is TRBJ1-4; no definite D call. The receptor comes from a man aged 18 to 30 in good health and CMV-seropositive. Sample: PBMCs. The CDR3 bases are TGCGCCAGCAGCCGAACCCCCGGTGAAAAACTGTTTTTT. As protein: CASSRTPGEKLFF.